This is a list of T cell receptor beta chains from one sample in a study of cytomegalovirus exposure and HLA in healthy donors. TCRdb's copy holds only in-frame clones and misses some; the assay was immunoSEQ multiplex PCR. The data show 200,000 or so clones, about 85% seen once. The specimen was PBMCs. The receptor set was obtained from a male donor in good health and CMV-seropositive. CDR3s include the opening cysteine and the closing phenylalanine or tryptophan. The D gene is left open where the match is weak. Size is stated for part of the rows, as once, few or many counts, or as a class when the clone is expanded.

j_gene	d_gene	abundance	v_gene	CDR3nt	CDR3aa
TRBJ1-2	TRBD1	.	TRBV19	TGTGCCGCCACGGGTGGGACAGGAGGCTACACCTTT	CAATGGTGGYTF
TRBJ1-6	.	.	TRBV7-2	TGTGCCAGCAGCTTTGGTAGGACAGCGGATAGCTCCTATAATTCACCCCTCCACTTT	CASSFGRTADSSYNSPLHF
TRBJ1-2	TRBD1	.	TRBV7-9	TGTGCCAGCAGCAAAATGGACAGGGGAGGTTATGGCTACACCTTC	CASSKMDRGGYGYTF
TRBJ2-5	TRBD2	.	TRBV12-5	TGTGCTAGTGGCCTGATAGCGGGGGGGATCCAAGAGACCCAGTACTTC	CASGLIAGGIQETQYF
TRBJ2-7	TRBD2	.	TRBV27	TGTGCCAGCAGTTCTCGACTAGCGGGAGGAAGAAACGAGCAGTACTTC	CASSSRLAGGRNEQYF
TRBJ2-2	TRBD1	.	TRBV29-1	TGCAGCGTTGGCCGACAGGGCTACACCGGGGAGCTGTTTTTT	CSVGRQGYTGELFF
TRBJ2-6	.	few	TRBV9	TGTGCCAGCAGCGTAGAACTAGCAGCCCGTATCTCTGGGGCCAACGTCCTGACTTTC	CASSVELAARISGANVLTF
TRBJ1-3	.	once	TRBV7-3	TGTGCCAGCAGCGAAGGCGGCGGCTCTGGAAACACCATATATTTT	CASSEGGGSGNTIYF
TRBJ1-2	TRBD1	.	TRBV7-9	TGTGCCAGCAGCTTAGGACAGGGGAATGGCTACACCTTC	CASSLGQGNGYTF
TRBJ2-1	.	.	TRBV7-6	TGTGCCAGCAGCTTAGTTGGCCCTGGACTGTCCCCCTACAATGAGCAGTTCTTC	CASSLVGPGLSPYNEQFF
TRBJ1-2	.	.	TRBV18	TGTGTCAGCTCACCCGACACCTATGGCTACACCTTC	CVSSPDTYGYTF
TRBJ1-2	.	.	TRBV5-4	TGTGCCAGCAGCTTGCAGGGTTCGGGCTACACCTTC	CASSLQGSGYTF
TRBJ2-1	.	.	TRBV4-1	TGCGCCAGCAGCCAAGAAGGTGGGCCCTACAATGAGCAGTTCTTC	CASSQEGGPYNEQFF
TRBJ2-2	TRBD1	.	TRBV10-3	TGTGCCATCACGACAGGGACCGGGGAGCTGTTTTTT	CAITTGTGELFF
TRBJ2-5	.	.	TRBV7-2	TGTGCCAGCAGCGCAGGCCATAAGGCGGAGACCCAGTACTTC	CASSAGHKAETQYF
TRBJ1-4	.	.	TRBV27	TGTGCCAGCAGCTTTGCGGGTCGGACTGAAAAACTGTTTTTT	CASSFAGRTEKLFF
TRBJ1-4	TRBD1	.	TRBV5-1	TGCGCCAGCAGCTTGGCAGGGGGCGCGTTTCGGGAAAAACTGTTTTTT	CASSLAGGAFREKLFF
TRBJ2-2	.	.	TRBV11-2	TGTGCCAGCAGCCTGAGTGCCGGGGAGCTGTTTTTT	CASSLSAGELFF
TRBJ2-7	TRBD2	few	TRBV9	TGTGCCAGCAGCGCAGGGACTAGCGGGAGCTACGAGCAGTACTTC	CASSAGTSGSYEQYF
TRBJ2-3	.	.	TRBV4-1	TGCGCCAGCAGCCAAGGTAAAGGACAGCTCACAGATACGCAGTATTTT	CASSQGKGQLTDTQYF
TRBJ2-7	.	few	TRBV5-1	TGCGCCAGCAGCTTAAGTCAGGGGACCTACGAGCAGTACTTC	CASSLSQGTYEQYF
TRBJ2-3	.	once	TRBV13	TGTGCCAGCAGCTTCAGGGTCACAGATACGCAGTATTTT	CASSFRVTDTQYF
TRBJ2-1	TRBD2	.	TRBV4-1	TGCGCCAGCAGCCCGGACTCGGGACTATCTAACAATGAGCAGTTCTTC	CASSPDSGLSNNEQFF
TRBJ1-2	.	.	TRBV5-1	TGCGCCAGCAGCTTCGAGTACGAAGGCTACACCTTC	CASSFEYEGYTF
TRBJ1-5	TRBD1	.	TRBV10-3	TGTGCCGCCCAGGGGGCCGTGGGGAGCAATCAGCCCCAGCATTTT	CAAQGAVGSNQPQHF
TRBJ2-1	TRBD2	.	TRBV7-3	TGTGCCAGCAGCTTTGGGGTAGCGGGGAACAATGAGCAGTTCTTC	CASSFGVAGNNEQFF
TRBJ2-4	.	.	TRBV30	TGTGCCTGGAGCGAGGTAGACGGGGAAAACATTCAGTACTTC	CAWSEVDGENIQYF
TRBJ2-3	TRBD2	.	TRBV4-1	TGCGCCAGCACCCCTCTAGCGGGGGGAGTCCGGGATACGCAGTATTTT	CASTPLAGGVRDTQYF
TRBJ1-4	TRBD1	.	TRBV5-1	TGCGCCAGCAGCTCGGGACAGGGGAGTAACAATGAAAAACTGTTTTTT	CASSSGQGSNNEKLFF
TRBJ2-1	TRBD1	.	TRBV7-9	TGTGCCAGCAGCTTGGGTCAGGACAGGTCCCAGTTCTTC	CASSLGQDRSQFF
TRBJ2-7	.	.	TRBV7-8	TGTGCCAGCAGCTCTGGGACTCTCTCCAACGAGCAGTACTTC	CASSSGTLSNEQYF
TRBJ1-3	.	once	TRBV9	TGTGCCAGCAGCCCAATCAGGAACGGAGGAAACACCATATATTTT	CASSPIRNGGNTIYF
TRBJ1-5	TRBD1	.	TRBV19	TGTGCCAGTAAGGGGCGACAGGGGAACCAGCCCCAGCATTTT	CASKGRQGNQPQHF
TRBJ1-5	.	.	TRBV4-2	TGTGCCAGCAGCCAAGTACAGTTGTGGCAGCCCCAGCATTTT	CASSQVQLWQPQHF
TRBJ1-2	TRBD1	.	TRBV18	TGTGCCAGCTCACTCAACGAGGGACAGCTCTATGGCTACACCTTC	CASSLNEGQLYGYTF
TRBJ1-1	.	.	TRBV19	TGTGCCAGTAGCCCGGGACTACCTAACACTGAAGCTTTCTTT	CASSPGLPNTEAFF